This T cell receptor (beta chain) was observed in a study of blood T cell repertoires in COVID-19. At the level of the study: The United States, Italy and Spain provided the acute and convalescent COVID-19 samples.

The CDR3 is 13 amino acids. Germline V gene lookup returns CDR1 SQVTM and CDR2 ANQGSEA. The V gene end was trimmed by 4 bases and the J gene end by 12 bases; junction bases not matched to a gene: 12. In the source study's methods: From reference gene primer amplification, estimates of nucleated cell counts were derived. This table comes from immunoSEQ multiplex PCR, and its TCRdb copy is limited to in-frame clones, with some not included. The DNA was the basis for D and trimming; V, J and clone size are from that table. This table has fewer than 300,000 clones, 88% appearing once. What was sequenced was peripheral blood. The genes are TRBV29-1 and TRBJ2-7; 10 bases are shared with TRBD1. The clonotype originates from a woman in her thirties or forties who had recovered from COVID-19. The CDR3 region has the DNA TGCAGCGTTGTAACCCCCCGGGACAGGGGTTGGTACTTC. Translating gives CSVVTPRDRGWYF.